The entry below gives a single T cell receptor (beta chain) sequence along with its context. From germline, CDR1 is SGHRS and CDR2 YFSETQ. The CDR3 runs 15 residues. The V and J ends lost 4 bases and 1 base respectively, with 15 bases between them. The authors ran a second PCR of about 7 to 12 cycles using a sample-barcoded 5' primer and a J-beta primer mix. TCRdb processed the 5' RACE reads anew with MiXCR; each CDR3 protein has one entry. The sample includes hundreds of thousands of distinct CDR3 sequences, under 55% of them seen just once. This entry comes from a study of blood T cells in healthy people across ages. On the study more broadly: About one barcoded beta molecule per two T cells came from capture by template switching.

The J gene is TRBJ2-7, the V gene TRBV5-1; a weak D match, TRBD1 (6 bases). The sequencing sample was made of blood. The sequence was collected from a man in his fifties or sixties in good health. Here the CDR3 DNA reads TGCGCCAGCAGCCTCAGGGGCCCGCATTCCTACGAGCAGTACTTC. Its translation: CASSLRGPHSYEQYF.